This T cell receptor (beta chain) stems from a study of blood T cell repertoires in COVID-19. Study details: The United States, Italy and Spain provided the acute and convalescent COVID-19 samples.

The authors' processing: The authors estimated nucleated cell counts from reference gene primer amplification. TCRdb's table, derived via immunoSEQ multiplex PCR, lists solely in-frame clones and lacks some. V, J and clone size are those of that table, while D and trimming were read from the DNA. The sample lists over 150,000 clones; roughly 83% were seen once. CDR1 and CDR2 (germline): SGHRS, YFSETQ. J lost 5 bases, V lost 4 bases, and 11 bases had no gene match. The CDR3 is made up of 15 amino acids. This rearrangement joins TRBV5-1 to TRBJ2-5; 7 bases are shared with TRBD2. Sequences were obtained from peripheral blood. The clonotype was recovered from a woman aged 40 to 50 with COVID-19, enrolled during active disease. CDR3 residues: CASSGSGNYGETQYF. The DNA for the CDR3 is TGCGCCAGCAGCGGAAGCGGGAACTATGGGGAGACCCAGTACTTC.